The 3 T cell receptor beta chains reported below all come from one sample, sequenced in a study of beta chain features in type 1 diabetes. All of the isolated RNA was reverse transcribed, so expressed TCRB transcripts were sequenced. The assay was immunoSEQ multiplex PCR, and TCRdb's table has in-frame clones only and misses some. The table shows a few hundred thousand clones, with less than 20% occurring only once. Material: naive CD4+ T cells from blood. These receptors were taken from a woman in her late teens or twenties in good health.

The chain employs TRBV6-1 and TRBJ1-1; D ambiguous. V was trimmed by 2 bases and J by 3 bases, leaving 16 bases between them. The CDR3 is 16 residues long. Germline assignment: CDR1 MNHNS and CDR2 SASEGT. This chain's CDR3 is CASSERMWASDTEAFF. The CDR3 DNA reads TGTGCCAGCAGTGAAAGAATGTGGGCTAGCGACACTGAAGCTTTCTTT.

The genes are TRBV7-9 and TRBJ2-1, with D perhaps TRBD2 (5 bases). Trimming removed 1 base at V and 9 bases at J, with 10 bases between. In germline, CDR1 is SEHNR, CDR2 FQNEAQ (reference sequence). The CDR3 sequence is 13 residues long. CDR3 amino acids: CASSLVASGEQFF. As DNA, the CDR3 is TGTGCCAGCAGCTTAGTGGCGAGCGGTGAGCAGTTCTTC.

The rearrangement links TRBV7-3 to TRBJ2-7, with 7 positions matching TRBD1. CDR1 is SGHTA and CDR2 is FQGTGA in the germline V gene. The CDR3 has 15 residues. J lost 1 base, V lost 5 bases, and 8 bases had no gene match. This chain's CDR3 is CASSLDRAGSYEQYF. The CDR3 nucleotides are TGTGCCAGCAGCCTAGACAGGGCCGGATCCTACGAGCAGTACTTC.